This T cell receptor (beta chain) was found in a study of vaccination and CD4 T cells after COVID-19. Treatment specified: roughly 10-day PBMC culture with coronavirus spike peptide pools or control peptides (ViraFEST assay). The Oncomine TCR Beta short-read assay was what sequenced the DNA obtained from cultured CD4+ T cells. Genomic DNA was drawn out of CD4+ T cells grown in culture. TCRdb re-derived calls from the PCR reads in MiXCR, one entry per CDR3 protein. The sample records about 9,600 distinct CDR3 sequences, roughly 24% being singletons. The germline V and J ends were trimmed by 6 bases and 7 bases, with 12 bases remaining between them. CDR3 size: 12 residues. This clonotype was observed a handful of times. The antigen remains undetermined.

Sequenced material: CD4+ T cells from blood, cultured in vitro, taken after SARS-CoV-2 vaccination. The chain combines TRBV12-3 or TRBV12-4 with TRBJ1-1, with D possibly TRBD1 on 6 matching bases. The sequence came from a human donor who had recovered from COVID-19. The CDR3 nucleotides read TGTGCCAGCAGCCCCCAGGGGTTTGAAGCTTTCTTT. Translated: CASSPQGFEAFF.